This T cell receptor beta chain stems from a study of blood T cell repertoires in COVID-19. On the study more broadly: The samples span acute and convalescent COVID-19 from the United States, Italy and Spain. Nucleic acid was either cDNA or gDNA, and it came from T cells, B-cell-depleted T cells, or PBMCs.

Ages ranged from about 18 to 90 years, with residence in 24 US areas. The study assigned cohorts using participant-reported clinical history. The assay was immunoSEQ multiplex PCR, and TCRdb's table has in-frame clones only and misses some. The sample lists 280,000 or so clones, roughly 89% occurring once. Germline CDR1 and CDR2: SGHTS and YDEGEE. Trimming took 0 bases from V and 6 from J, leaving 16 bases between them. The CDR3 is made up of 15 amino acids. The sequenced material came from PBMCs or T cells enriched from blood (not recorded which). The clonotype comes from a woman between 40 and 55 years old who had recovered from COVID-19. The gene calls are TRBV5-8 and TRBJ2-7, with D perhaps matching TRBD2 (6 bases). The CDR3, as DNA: TGTGCCAGCAGCTTGGAGCTCCGGGGGTCGAGCGAGCAGTACTTC. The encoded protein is CASSLELRGSSEQYF.